This T cell receptor (beta chain) was recorded in a study of cytomegalovirus exposure and HLA in healthy donors. Primers for the PCR totalled 60 Vbeta and 13 Jbeta. Assay: immunoSEQ multiplex PCR; the TCRdb copy retains only in-frame clones and omits some. The sample consists of around 95,000 clones, around four fifths of them appearing once. Germline CDR1 and CDR2: SGHAT and FQNNGV. The CDR3 has 15 amino acids. Donors in the study were healthy people who gave bone marrow. On this clone: What it recognizes is unknown. Relative to the germline gene, one junction end is altered; a read error may explain this.

Study findings and constraints: Cytomegalovirus association was listed for 150 to 200 TCR beta chains. It was reported that the classifier diagnosed cytomegalovirus status with high specificity and sensitivity in both the original and validation cohorts. Further analysis, carried out later, found HLA-associated TCR beta chains more clonally expanded than equally common other chains.

This clonotype was sampled from a woman between 40 and 50 years old in good health and CMV-seropositive. The specimen sequenced was PBMCs. The V and J genes are TRBV11-2 and TRBJ2-1; the D is unclear. The CDR3 coding sequence is TGTGCCAGCAGCATAGAGCGTAGTTCCTACAATGAGCAGTTCTTC. Protein: CASSIERSSYNEQFF.